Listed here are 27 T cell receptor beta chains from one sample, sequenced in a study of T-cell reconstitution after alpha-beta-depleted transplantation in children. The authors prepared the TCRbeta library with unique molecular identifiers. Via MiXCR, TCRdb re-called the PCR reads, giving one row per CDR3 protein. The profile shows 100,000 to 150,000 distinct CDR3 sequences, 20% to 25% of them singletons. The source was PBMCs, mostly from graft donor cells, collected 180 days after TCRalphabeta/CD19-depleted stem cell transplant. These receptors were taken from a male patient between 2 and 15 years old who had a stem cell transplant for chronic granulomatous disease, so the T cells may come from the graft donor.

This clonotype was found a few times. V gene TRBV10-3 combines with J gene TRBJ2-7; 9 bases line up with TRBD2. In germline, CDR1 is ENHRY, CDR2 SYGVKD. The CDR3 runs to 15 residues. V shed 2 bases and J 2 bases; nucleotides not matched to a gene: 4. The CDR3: CAISETSGSPYEQYF. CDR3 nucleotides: TGTGCCATCAGTGAGACTAGCGGGTCCCCCTACGAGCAGTACTTC.

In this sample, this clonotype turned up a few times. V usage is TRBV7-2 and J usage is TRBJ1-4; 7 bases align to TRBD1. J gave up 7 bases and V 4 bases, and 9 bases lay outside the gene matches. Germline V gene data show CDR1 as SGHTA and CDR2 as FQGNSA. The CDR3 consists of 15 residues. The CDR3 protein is CASSYNRGGGEKLFF. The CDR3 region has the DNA TGTGCCAGCAGCTACAACAGGGGAGGCGGTGAAAAACTGTTTTTT.

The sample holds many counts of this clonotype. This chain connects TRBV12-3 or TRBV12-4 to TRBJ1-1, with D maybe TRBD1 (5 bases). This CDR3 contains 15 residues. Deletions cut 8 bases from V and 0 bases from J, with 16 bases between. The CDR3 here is CASLLGAGLNTEAFF. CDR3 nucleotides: TGTGCCAGCTTGCTAGGGGCAGGACTGAACACTGAAGCTTTCTTT.

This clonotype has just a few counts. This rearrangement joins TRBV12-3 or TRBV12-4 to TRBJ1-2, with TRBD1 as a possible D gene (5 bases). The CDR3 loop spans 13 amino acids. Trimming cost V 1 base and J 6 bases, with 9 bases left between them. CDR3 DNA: TGTGCCAGCAGTTTAGGACAGCAAAATGGCTACACCTTC. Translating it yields CASSLGQQNGYTF.

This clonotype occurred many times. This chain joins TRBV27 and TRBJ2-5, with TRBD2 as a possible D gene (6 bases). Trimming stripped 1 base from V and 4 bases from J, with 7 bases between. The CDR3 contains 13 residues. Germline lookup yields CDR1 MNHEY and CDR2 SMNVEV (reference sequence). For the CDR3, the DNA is TGTGCCAGCAGTTTATACGGGAGAGAGACCCAGTACTTC. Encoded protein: CASSLYGRETQYF.

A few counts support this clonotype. CDR3 in amino acids: CASSFGHLNTEAFF. For the CDR3, the DNA is TGCGCCAGCAGCTTCGGACACTTGAACACTGAAGCTTTCTTT. The chain has TRBV5-1 and TRBJ1-1, with D perhaps TRBD1 (5 bases). The germline CDR1 and CDR2 sequences are SGHRS and YFSETQ. The CDR3 has 14 residues. V lost 2 bases, J lost 0 bases, and 8 bases lay in between.

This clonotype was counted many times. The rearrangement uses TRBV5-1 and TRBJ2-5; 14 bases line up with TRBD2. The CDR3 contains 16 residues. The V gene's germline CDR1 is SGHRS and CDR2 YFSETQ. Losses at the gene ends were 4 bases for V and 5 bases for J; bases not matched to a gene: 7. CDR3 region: CASSAGLAGVGETQYF. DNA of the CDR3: TGCGCCAGCAGCGCGGGACTAGCGGGGGTTGGTGAGACCCAGTACTTC.

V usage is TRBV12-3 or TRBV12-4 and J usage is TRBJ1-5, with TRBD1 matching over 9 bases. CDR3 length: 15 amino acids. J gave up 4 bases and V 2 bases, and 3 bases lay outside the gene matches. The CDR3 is CASSLKQGANQPQHF. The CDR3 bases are TGTGCCAGCAGTTTAAAACAGGGGGCTAATCAGCCCCAGCATTTT.

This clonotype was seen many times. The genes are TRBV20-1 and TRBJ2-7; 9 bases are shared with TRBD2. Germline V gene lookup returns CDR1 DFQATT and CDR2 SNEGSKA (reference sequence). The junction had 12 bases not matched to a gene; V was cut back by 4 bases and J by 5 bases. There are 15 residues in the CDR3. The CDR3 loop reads CSAKDESGRFDEQYF. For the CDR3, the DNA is TGCAGTGCTAAGGATGAAAGCGGGAGGTTCGACGAGCAGTACTTC.

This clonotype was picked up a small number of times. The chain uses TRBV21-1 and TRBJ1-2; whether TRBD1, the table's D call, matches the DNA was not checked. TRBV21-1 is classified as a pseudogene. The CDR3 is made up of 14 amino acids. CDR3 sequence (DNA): TGTGCCAGCAGCAATGACAGGGGCATCTATGGCTACACCTTC. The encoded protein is CASSNDRGIYGYTF.

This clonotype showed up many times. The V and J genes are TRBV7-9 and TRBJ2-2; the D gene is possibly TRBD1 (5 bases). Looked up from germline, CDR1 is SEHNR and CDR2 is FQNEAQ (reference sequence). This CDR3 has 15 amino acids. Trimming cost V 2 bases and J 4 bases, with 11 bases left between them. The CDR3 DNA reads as TGTGCCAGCAGCTTAAAGTCAGGGTCCACCGGGGAGCTGTTTTTT. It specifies CASSLKSGSTGELFF. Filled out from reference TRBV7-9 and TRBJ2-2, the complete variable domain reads DTGVSQNPRHKITKRGQNVTFRCDPISEHNRLYWYRQTLGQGPEFLTYFQNEAQLEKSRLLSDRFSAERPKGSFSTLEIQRTEQGDSAMYLCASSLKSGSTGELFFGEGSRLTVL.

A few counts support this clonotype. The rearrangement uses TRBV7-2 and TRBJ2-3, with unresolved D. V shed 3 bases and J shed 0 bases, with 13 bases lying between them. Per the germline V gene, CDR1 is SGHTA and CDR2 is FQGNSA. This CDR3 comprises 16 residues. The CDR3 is CASSLEVTSSTDTQYF. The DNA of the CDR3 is TGTGCCAGCAGCTTGGAAGTGACATCTAGCACAGATACGCAGTATTTT.

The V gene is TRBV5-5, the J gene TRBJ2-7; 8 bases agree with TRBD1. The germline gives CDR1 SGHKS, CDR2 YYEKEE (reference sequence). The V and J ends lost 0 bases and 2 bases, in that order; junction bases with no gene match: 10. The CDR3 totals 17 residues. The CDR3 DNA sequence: TGTGCCAGCAGCTTGGGGACCAGACAGGGGAGCCCCTACGAGCAGTACTTC. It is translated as CASSLGTRQGSPYEQYF.

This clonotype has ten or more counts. This chain's CDR3 is CASSLVLAGAYNEQFF. In nucleotides, the CDR3 is TGTGCCAGCAGCTTGGTACTAGCGGGGGCCTACAATGAGCAGTTCTTC. J is TRBJ2-1 and V is TRBV5-6; the match to TRBD2 covers 11 bases. The CDR3 has 16 amino acids. Germline CDR1 and CDR2: SGHDT and YYEEEE. The trim removed 0 bases at V and 2 bases at J, leaving 1 base unmatched.

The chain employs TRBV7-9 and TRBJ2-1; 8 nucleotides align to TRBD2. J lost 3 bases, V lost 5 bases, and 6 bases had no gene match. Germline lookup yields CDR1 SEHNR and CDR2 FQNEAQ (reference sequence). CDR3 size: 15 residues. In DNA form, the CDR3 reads TGTGCCAGCAGCCAAAAGCGGGAGAGCTACAATGAGCAGTTCTTC. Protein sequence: CASSQKRESYNEQFF.

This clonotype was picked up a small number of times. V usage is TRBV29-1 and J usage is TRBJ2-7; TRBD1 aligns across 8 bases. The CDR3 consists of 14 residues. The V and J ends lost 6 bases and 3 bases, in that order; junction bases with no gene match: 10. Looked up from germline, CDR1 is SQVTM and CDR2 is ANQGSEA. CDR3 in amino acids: CSVIRKGQGYEQYF. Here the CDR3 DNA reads TGCAGCGTAATCAGAAAAGGACAGGGCTACGAGCAGTACTTC.

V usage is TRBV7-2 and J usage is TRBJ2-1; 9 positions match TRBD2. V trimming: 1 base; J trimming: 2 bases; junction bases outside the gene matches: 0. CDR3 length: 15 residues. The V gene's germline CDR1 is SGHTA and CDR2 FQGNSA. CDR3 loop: CASSLGGGAYNEQFF. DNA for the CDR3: TGTGCCAGCAGCTTAGGCGGGGGGGCCTACAATGAGCAGTTCTTC.

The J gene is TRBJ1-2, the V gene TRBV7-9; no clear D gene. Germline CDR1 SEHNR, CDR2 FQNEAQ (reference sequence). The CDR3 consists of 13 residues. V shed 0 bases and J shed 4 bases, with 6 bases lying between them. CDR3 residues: CASSLALGYGYTF. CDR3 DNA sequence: TGTGCCAGCAGCTTAGCGTTGGGCTATGGCTACACCTTC.

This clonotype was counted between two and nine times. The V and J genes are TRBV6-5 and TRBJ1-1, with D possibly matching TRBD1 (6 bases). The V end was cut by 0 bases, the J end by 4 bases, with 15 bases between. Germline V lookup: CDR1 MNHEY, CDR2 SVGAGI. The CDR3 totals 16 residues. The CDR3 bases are TGTGCCAGCAGTTACTCGTCCAAGGGGGTGGGCACTGAAGCTTTCTTT. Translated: CASSYSSKGVGTEAFF.

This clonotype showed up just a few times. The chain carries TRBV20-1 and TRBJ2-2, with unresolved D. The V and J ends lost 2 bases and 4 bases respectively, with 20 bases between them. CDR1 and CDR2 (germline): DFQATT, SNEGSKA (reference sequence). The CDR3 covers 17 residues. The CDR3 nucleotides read TGCAGTGCTAGAAATATCAGAGACAAAATGTCCACCGGGGAGCTGTTTTTT. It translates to CSARNIRDKMSTGELFF.

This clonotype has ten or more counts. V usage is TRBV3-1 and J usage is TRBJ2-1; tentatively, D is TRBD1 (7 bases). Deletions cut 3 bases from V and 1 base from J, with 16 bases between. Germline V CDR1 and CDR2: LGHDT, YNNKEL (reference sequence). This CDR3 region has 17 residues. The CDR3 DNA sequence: TGTGCCAGCAGCCAGGAACACAGGGGAGGATCCTACAATGAGCAGTTCTTC. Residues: CASSQEHRGGSYNEQFF.

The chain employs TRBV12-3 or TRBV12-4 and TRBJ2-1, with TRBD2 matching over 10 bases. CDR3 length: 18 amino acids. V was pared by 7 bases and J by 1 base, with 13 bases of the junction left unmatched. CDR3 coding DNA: TGTGCCAGCATCTTGACTAGCGGGCTTACTGGGTCCTACAATGAGCAGTTCTTC. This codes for CASILTSGLTGSYNEQFF.

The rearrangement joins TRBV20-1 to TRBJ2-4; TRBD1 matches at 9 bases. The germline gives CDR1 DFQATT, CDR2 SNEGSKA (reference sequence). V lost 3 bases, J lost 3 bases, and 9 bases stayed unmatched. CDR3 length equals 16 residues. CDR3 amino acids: CSARRTGGIGKNIQYF. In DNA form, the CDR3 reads TGCAGTGCTAGGAGAACAGGGGGCATTGGCAAAAACATTCAGTACTTC.

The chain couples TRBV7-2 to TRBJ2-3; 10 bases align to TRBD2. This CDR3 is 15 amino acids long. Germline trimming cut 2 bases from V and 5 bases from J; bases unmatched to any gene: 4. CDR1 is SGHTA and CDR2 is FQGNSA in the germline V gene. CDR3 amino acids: CASSLSSGRLDTQYF. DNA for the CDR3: TGTGCCAGCAGCTTAAGTAGCGGGAGGTTAGATACGCAGTATTTT.

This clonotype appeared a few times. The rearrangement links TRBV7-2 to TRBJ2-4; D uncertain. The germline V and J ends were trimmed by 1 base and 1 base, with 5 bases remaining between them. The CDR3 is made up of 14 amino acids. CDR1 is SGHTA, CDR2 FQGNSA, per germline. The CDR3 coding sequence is TGTGCCAGCAGCTTAGAAGGGGCCAAAAACATTCAGTACTTC. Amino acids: CASSLEGAKNIQYF. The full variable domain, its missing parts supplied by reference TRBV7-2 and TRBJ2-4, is GAGVSQSPSNKVTEKGKDVELRCDPISGHTALYWYRQSLGQGLEFLIYFQGNSAPDKSGLPSDRFSAERTGGSVSTLTIQRTQQEDSAVYLCASSLEGAKNIQYFGAGTRLSVL.

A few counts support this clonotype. The CDR3 DNA reads TGTGCCAGCTCACCGTACAGGGGGAACACTGAAGCTTTCTTT. As protein: CASSPYRGNTEAFF. V usage is TRBV18 and J usage is TRBJ1-1; 7 nucleotides align to TRBD1. The germline gives CDR1 KGHSH, CDR2 LQKENI. J lost 1 base, V lost 3 bases, and 2 bases had no gene match. The CDR3 totals 14 residues. The whole variable domain, filled in from reference TRBV18 and TRBJ1-1, reads NAGVMQNPRHLVRRRGQEARLRCSPMKGHSHVYWYRQLPEEGLKFMVYLQKENIIDESGMPKERFSAEFPKEGPSILRIQQVVRGDSAAYFCASSPYRGNTEAFFGQGTRLTVV.

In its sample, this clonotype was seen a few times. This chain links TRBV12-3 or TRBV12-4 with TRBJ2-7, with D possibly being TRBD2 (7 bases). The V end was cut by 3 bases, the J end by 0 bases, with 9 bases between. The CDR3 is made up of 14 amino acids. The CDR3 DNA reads TGTGCCAGCAGTTTGGGGGGGCCCTCCTACGAGCAGTACTTC. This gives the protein CASSLGGPSYEQYF.